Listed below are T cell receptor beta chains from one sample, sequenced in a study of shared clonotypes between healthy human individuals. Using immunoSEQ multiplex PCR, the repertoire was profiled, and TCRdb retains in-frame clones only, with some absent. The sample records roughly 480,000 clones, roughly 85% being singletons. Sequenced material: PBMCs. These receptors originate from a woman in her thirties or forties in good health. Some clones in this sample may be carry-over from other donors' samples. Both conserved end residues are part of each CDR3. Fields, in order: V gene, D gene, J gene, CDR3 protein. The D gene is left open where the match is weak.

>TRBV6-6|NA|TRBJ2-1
CASSYSIEQFF
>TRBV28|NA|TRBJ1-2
CASLTSGYYGYTF
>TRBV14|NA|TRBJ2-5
CASSQVHRGGQETQYF
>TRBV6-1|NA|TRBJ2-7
CASIIRGGSYEQYF
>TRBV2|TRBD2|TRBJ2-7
CASRLAGTYEQYF
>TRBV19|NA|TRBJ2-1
CASSTSRRATRSSYNEQFF
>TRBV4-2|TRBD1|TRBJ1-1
CASSQSPGQGNTEAFF
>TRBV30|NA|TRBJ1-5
CAWAAGAGQPQHF
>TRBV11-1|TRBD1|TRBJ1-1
CASSLEGDRGTEAFF
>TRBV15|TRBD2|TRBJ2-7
CATSRGLAGVYEQYF
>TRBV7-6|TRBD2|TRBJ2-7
CASSAGPSGTSYEQYF
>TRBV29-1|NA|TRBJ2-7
CSVRILGGESYEQYF
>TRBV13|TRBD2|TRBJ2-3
CASSSPSGSTDTQYF